This T cell receptor (beta chain) emerged from a study of siplizumab effects on memory and regulatory T cells. Trimming pared 3 bases from V and 0 bases from J, leaving 5 bases between. Per the germline V gene, CDR1 is GTSNPN and CDR2 is SVGIG (reference sequence). The CDR3 is made up of 12 amino acids. The assay was immunoSEQ multiplex PCR, and TCRdb's table has in-frame clones only and misses some. The profile covers about 100,000 clones, with roughly nine tenths appearing a single time and approximately 0.66% taken by the ten largest. General observations from the study: Apparently key alloresponse contributors, naive T cells also seemed more diverse than memory cells.

Comments on this clone: Its antigen remains unknown.

The clonotype originates from a human donor in good health. Material: Tregs sorted from blood. The chain combines TRBV30 with TRBJ1-1; D is unresolved. Written as DNA, the CDR3 is TGTGCCTGGAGCCGCATGAACACTGAAGCTTTCTTT. The encoded protein is CAWSRMNTEAFF.